This T cell receptor beta chain was observed in a study of early T cells in non-severe SARS-CoV-2 infection. On the study more broadly: The authors sequenced bulk RNA from unsorted whole blood, leaving chains unpaired. Overall study findings and caveats: Matching results from VDJdb favored anti-spike CD8 responses, leaving private and CD4 specificities undetected.

Unique molecular identifiers (one per individual cDNA molecule) were attached. TCRdb itself ran the 5' RACE reads through MiXCR, one entry per CDR3 protein. The sample yields tens of thousands of distinct CDR3 sequences, around 9.7% seen once. Trimming pared 3 bases from V and 7 bases from J, leaving 16 bases between. This CDR3 has 15 residues. Germline V gene data show CDR1 as MNHEY and CDR2 as SMNVEV (reference sequence). This clonotype appeared a few times. Its cognate antigen is unknown. This TCR came from an adult who was a healthcare worker with PCR-confirmed SARS-CoV-2 infection or an uninfected control (not recorded which). Material: whole blood. This rearrangement joins TRBV27 to TRBJ2-1, with D perhaps matching TRBD2 (6 bases). This CDR3 reads CASSLTPLAFNEQFF. CDR3 sequence (DNA): TGTGCCAGCAGTTTGACACCACTAGCTTTTAATGAGCAGTTCTTC.